These T cell receptor beta chains were read from a single sample in a study of T cells in Graves' hyperthyroidism and ophthalmopathy. TCRdb redid the calling of the multiplex PCR reads with MiXCR, one entry per CDR3 protein. The table lists roughly 560,000 distinct CDR3 sequences, roughly 15% of them singletons. The specimen sequenced was blood. The receptors were gathered from a woman aged 40-49 years with Graves' ophthalmopathy. Each CDR3 is given with its conserved first and last residue. The D gene is left open where the match is weak. The listing skips clone size in some rows; elsewhere it reads once, few, many or a size class.

v_call	clone_size	d_call	j_call	cdr3_nt	cdr3_aa
TRBV15	-	-	TRBJ1-3	TGTGCCACCAGCAGCGTAGCCTTACTTGGAAACACCATATATTTT	CATSSVALLGNTIYF
TRBV28	many	TRBD2	TRBJ2-7	TGTGCCAGCCAAGGTGCGGGGGAAAGATACGAGCAGTACTTC	CASQGAGERYEQYF
TRBV20-1	-	TRBD1	TRBJ2-5	TGCAGTGCTATCCCCAGGACAGGGCCCCTGAAGTTGGAGACCCAGTACTTC	CSAIPRTGPLKLETQYF
TRBV28	many	TRBD1	TRBJ1-5	TGTGCCAGCAGCCGCCGACAGGGTAGCAATCAGCCCCAGCATTTT	CASSRRQGSNQPQHF
TRBV19	few	-	TRBJ1-5	TGTGCCAGTAGTACCCCGGAGGGGTTTGGTAACGTAGGCAATCAGCCCCAGCATTTT	CASSTPEGFGNVGNQPQHF
TRBV28	many	TRBD1	TRBJ2-4	TGTGCCAGCAGTCAGGAAATAGGGGGCCAGTCCAAAAACATTCAGTACTTC	CASSQEIGGQSKNIQYF
TRBV27	many	-	TRBJ1-5	TGTGCCAGCAGTTTAATAGGGTCGCATCAGCCCCAGCATTTT	CASSLIGSHQPQHF
TRBV12-3/TRBV12-4	few	-	TRBJ1-1	TGTGCCAGCAGTTTTCAGGGGAGCTCCACTGAAGCTTTCTTT	CASSFQGSSTEAFF
TRBV6-2/TRBV6-3	-	-	TRBJ1-3	-	CASSSSGFRNTIYF
TRBV6-1	-	-	TRBJ1-2	TGTGCCAGCAGAATTGGACAGATCTATGGCTACACCTTC	CASRIGQIYGYTF
TRBV6-2/TRBV6-3	few	TRBD1	TRBJ2-7	TGTGCCAGCAGCCTCACAGGGGGCCTCGACGAGCAGTACTTC	CASSLTGGLDEQYF
TRBV18	-	-	TRBJ1-5	TGTGCCAGCTCACCACCCGATAGCAATCAGCCCCAGCATTTT	CASSPPDSNQPQHF
TRBV6-5	few	-	TRBJ2-7	TGTGCCAGCAGTTACATCCGGGACCTTGGAACCTACGAGCAGTACTTC	CASSYIRDLGTYEQYF
TRBV6-5	many	-	TRBJ1-1	TGTGCCAGCAGTTACGTTGGAGACACTGAAGCTTTCTTT	CASSYVGDTEAFF
TRBV6-5	many	TRBD2	TRBJ2-7	TGTGCCAGCAGTTCGGCTAGCGGAGTTTACGAGCAGTACTTC	CASSSASGVYEQYF
TRBV28	few	TRBD2	TRBJ2-7	TGTGCCAGCAGTTTTCCCGGACACGAGGGACTAGCGGGAGGGTTGGTGGACGAGCAGTACTTC	CASSFPGHEGLAGGLVDEQYF
TRBV28	many	-	TRBJ1-1	TGTGCCAGCAGCCGATCGAACGGCTACAGAGCTTTCTTT	CASSRSNGYRAFF
TRBV6-2/TRBV6-3	-	TRBD1	TRBJ2-7	TGTGCCAGCAGTTACTCGGGACAGGGGGACGGTCCCTACTACGAGCAGTACTTC	CASSYSGQGDGPYYEQYF
TRBV30	many	-	TRBJ1-1	TGTGCCTGGAGTCCCCACACTGAAGCTTTCTTT	CAWSPHTEAFF
TRBV28	many	TRBD1	TRBJ1-2	TGTGCCAGCGAAGCCTCGGGACAGGGCTATGGCTACACCTTC	CASEASGQGYGYTF
TRBV28	many	-	TRBJ1-1	TGTGCCAGCAGTTTTGCCCCGTACAAGGCTTGGACGAACACTGAAGCTTTCTTT	CASSFAPYKAWTNTEAFF
TRBV12-3/TRBV12-4	-	TRBD2	TRBJ2-4	TGTGCCAGCAGTCGCGGACTAGCTACCAAAAACATTCAGTACTTC	CASSRGLATKNIQYF
TRBV12-3/TRBV12-4	many	-	TRBJ1-1	TGTGCCAGCAGTTTATATGGGGACGCTGAAGCTTTCTTT	CASSLYGDAEAFF
TRBV18	few	TRBD2	TRBJ2-7	TGTGCCAGCTCACCGATTGAGGGAGGGGAGCAGTACTTC	CASSPIEGGEQYF
TRBV30	few	TRBD1	TRBJ1-3	TGTGCCTGGAGTGTACCAACAGGGGAAACCCTGTTCCCTGGAAACACCATATATTTT	CAWSVPTGETLFPGNTIYF
TRBV12-3/TRBV12-4	many	-	TRBJ2-7	TGTGCCAGCAGTTTCGGGACGGAACCCTACGAGCAGTACTTC	CASSFGTEPYEQYF
TRBV18	few	-	TRBJ2-7	TGTGCCAGCTCATCCCAGAACCCCCACGAGCAGTACTTC	CASSSQNPHEQYF
TRBV4-3	many	-	TRBJ1-1	TGCGCCAGCAGCCAAGTTCGACTGACTCACACTGAAGCTTTCTTT	CASSQVRLTHTEAFF
TRBV6-2/TRBV6-3	many	TRBD1	TRBJ1-1	TGTGCCAGCAGATACAGGGGGTACACTGAAGCTTTCTTT	CASRYRGYTEAFF
TRBV20-1	-	-	TRBJ2-2	TGCAGTGCTAGTATACTACAGGCGGGAACCGGGGAGCTGTTTTTT	CSASILQAGTGELFF
TRBV19	-	TRBD2	TRBJ2-5	TGTGCCAGTAAATCATTACTAGCGGGTGATACAGAGACCCAGTACTTC	CASKSLLAGDTETQYF
TRBV10-2	-	TRBD1	TRBJ2-7	TGCGCCAGCAGTGCCTGGGGGACAGCCAGCTCCTACGAGCAGTACTTC	CASSAWGTASSYEQYF
TRBV12-3/TRBV12-4	many	-	TRBJ1-1	TGTGCCAGCAGTCCGATTCACACTGAAGCTTTCTTT	CASSPIHTEAFF
TRBV28	many	-	TRBJ2-3	TGTGCCAGCAGCCAGAGGGGGGGGTTGCGCCACTACGGACGGACAGATACGCAGTATTTT	CASSQRGGLRHYGRTDTQYF
TRBV12-3/TRBV12-4	many	-	TRBJ2-7	TGTGCCAGCAGTTTAATGCCACTATCCTACGAGCAGTACTTC	CASSLMPLSYEQYF
TRBV11-3	many	-	TRBJ1-2	TGTGCCAGCAGCTTTGGCGGGCCTAACTATGGCTACACCTTC	CASSFGGPNYGYTF
TRBV20-1	once	TRBD1	TRBJ2-5	TGCAGTGCTAGTTACGACAGGGCAACAGAGACCCAGTACTTC	CSASYDRATETQYF
TRBV10-3	many	-	TRBJ1-3	TGTGCCATCAGCCCAGACGTAGGCGGGGGAAGAAACACCATATATTTT	CAISPDVGGGRNTIYF
TRBV12-3/TRBV12-4	many	-	TRBJ1-1	TGTGCCAGCACATTTTTACAGGGCACTGAAGCTTTCTTT	CASTFLQGTEAFF
TRBV28	many	-	TRBJ2-2	TGTGCCAGCAGTTTAGACACCGGGGAGCTGTTTTTT	CASSLDTGELFF
TRBV24-1	many	TRBD1	TRBJ2-2	TGTGCCACCAGTGATTTCGGGACAGGCTACACCGGGGAGCTGTTTTTT	CATSDFGTGYTGELFF
TRBV6-2/TRBV6-3	many	TRBD2	TRBJ2-7	TGTGCCAGCAGTCCCCTTGGACTAGCAGGGGATTACGAGCAGTACTTC	CASSPLGLAGDYEQYF
TRBV7-9	-	TRBD1	TRBJ1-2	TGTGTCAGCAGCCGGGGGACAGGGGGATATGGCTACACCTTC	CVSSRGTGGYGYTF
TRBV13	few	TRBD2	TRBJ2-6	TGTGCCAGCAGCTCAGGACTAGCGGGCAGCTCTGGGGCCAACGTCCTGACTTTC	CASSSGLAGSSGANVLTF
TRBV7-3	-	TRBD1	TRBJ1-1	TGTGCCAGCAGCTTAACAACCGGGACAGGGGCCACTGAAGCTTTCTTT	CASSLTTGTGATEAFF
TRBV7-3	many	-	TRBJ1-1	TGTGCCAGCAAAACCGGACACTTAAACACTGAAGCTTTCTTT	CASKTGHLNTEAFF
TRBV6-5	-	TRBD2	TRBJ2-5	TGTGCCAGCAGTTATTCCGGGACTAGATTGGAGACCCAGTACTTC	CASSYSGTRLETQYF
TRBV30	-	-	TRBJ1-1	TGTGCCTGGAAAAGGGGAATGAACACTGAAGCTTTCTTT	CAWKRGMNTEAFF
TRBV7-3	many	-	TRBJ2-2	TGTGCCAGCAGCCCTCTGACGGGGGCTGGGCTGTTTTTT	CASSPLTGAGLFF
TRBV6-5	-	-	TRBJ1-2	TGTGCCAGCATTAGGACAGCAAACTATGGCTACACCTTC	CASIRTANYGYTF
TRBV28	many	-	TRBJ2-2	TGTGCCAGCAGCGACGGACTTACCGGGGAGCTGTTTTTT	CASSDGLTGELFF